This TCR beta chain came from a study of T cells after posttransplantation cyclophosphamide. Sequencing was performed with immunoSEQ multiplex PCR; in TCRdb, only in-frame clones are kept and a portion is missing. The sample holds 45,000 to 65,000 clones, just over 85% seen once. The study's findings and limits: Later post-transplant blood repertoires were often dominated by donor CD8+ memory clones.

Concerning this clone itself: Its specificity is unknown.

V trimming: 3 bases; J trimming: 1 base; junction bases outside the gene matches: 12. This CDR3 is built from 18 residues. Germline loops: CDR1 LNHDA, CDR2 SQIVND (reference sequence). The source is a man aged 25 to 45 with a blood cancer, CMV-positive, and with a related stem cell donor. Sequencing used PBMCs. This chain links TRBV19 with TRBJ1-2; 9 nucleotides line up with TRBD1. This CDR3 is CASSIAFRGTGSNYGYTF. CDR3 in DNA: TGTGCCAGTAGTATCGCCTTCAGGGGGACAGGGAGTAACTATGGCTACACCTTC.